Listed below are T cell receptor beta chains from one sample, sequenced in a study of cytomegalovirus exposure and HLA in healthy donors. Data came from immunoSEQ multiplex PCR; TCRdb stores just in-frame clones and leaves some out. Of around 110,000 clones detected, about four fifths appear once; the ten largest clones hold more than 1.5%. Sequenced sample: PBMCs. The receptor source for this set is a woman under 30 in good health and CMV-seronegative. Each CDR3 is given with its conserved first and last residue. The order of the fields is clone size, D gene, J gene, V gene, CDR3 protein, CDR3 DNA. A D gene is named only where the DNA matches it firmly. Size values are once, few and many counts, or a class for expanded clones, and some rows have none.

>.|TRBD1|TRBJ1-5|TRBV18
CASSPRTGGEDQPQHF
TGTGCCAGCTCACCCAGGACAGGGGGCGAAGATCAGCCCCAGCATTTT
>.|TRBD1|TRBJ2-2|TRBV5-1
CASSLFSPGQGSGELFF
TGCGCCAGCAGCTTATTTTCCCCGGGACAGGGTTCCGGGGAGCTGTTTTTT
>.|.|TRBJ2-7|TRBV28
CASSIQGNEQYF
TGTGCCAGCAGTATCCAGGGTAACGAGCAGTACTTC
>.|.|TRBJ1-5|TRBV30
CAWSPGRGNQPQHF
TGTGCCTGGAGTCCAGGGAGGGGCAATCAGCCCCAGCATTTT
>.|TRBD1|TRBJ1-1|TRBV9
CASSDYRGVNTEAFF
TGTGCCAGCAGCGACTACAGGGGAGTGAACACTGAAGCTTTCTTT
>.|TRBD1|TRBJ2-1|TRBV6-1
CASSEAGQVRNNEQFF
TGTGCCAGCAGTGAAGCCGGACAGGTGCGGAACAATGAGCAGTTCTTC
>.|.|TRBJ1-1|TRBV4-1
CASSQVNTEAFF
TGCGCCAGCAGCCAAGTAAACACTGAAGCTTTCTTT
>.|TRBD1|TRBJ1-2|TRBV5-6
CASRGQGSGYTF
TGTGCCAGCAGGGGACAGGGAAGTGGCTACACCTTC
>.|.|TRBJ1-6|TRBV4-2
CASSQPGDIPLHF
TGTGCCAGCAGCCAGCCAGGGGACATACCCCTCCACTTT
>.|.|TRBJ2-3|TRBV6-5
CASSGTGFSLKTQYF
TGTGCCAGCAGTGGAACAGGGTTCTCCTTGAAGACGCAGTATTTT
>few|TRBD1|TRBJ1-1|TRBV4-1
CASSQDTGANTEAFF
TGCGCCAGCAGCCAAGATACAGGGGCCAACACTGAAGCTTTCTTT
>.|.|TRBJ2-7|TRBV5-6
CASSFQGRNLFDEQYF
TGTGCCAGCAGCTTTCAGGGGCGGAATCTGTTCGACGAGCAGTACTTC
>.|.|TRBJ1-1|TRBV27
CASSSVTANTEAFF
TGTGCCAGCAGTTCCGTGACAGCTAACACTGAAGCTTTCTTT
>.|.|TRBJ1-4|TRBV4-2
CASSQEGTSGGATNEKLFF
TGTGCCAGCAGCCAAGAGGGTACTAGCGGGGGGGCAACTAATGAAAAACTGTTTTTT
>.|.|TRBJ1-3|TRBV30
CAWDGGNTDTIYF
TGTGCCTGGGACGGAGGGAATACAGACACCATATATTTT
>.|.|TRBJ1-4|TRBV29-1
CSVDMGRKLFF
TGCAGCGTGGACATGGGGAGGAAACTGTTTTTT
>.|.|TRBJ1-5|TRBV9
CASSVGGNSNQPQHF
TGTGCCAGCAGCGTAGGCGGGAATAGCAATCAGCCCCAGCATTTT
>.|.|TRBJ2-5|TRBV5-1
CASSLVPGFPETQYF
TGCGCCAGCAGCTTGGTTCCTGGCTTCCCAGAGACCCAGTACTTC
>.|TRBD1|TRBJ1-5|TRBV15
CATSRGLGQGSLQPQHF
TGTGCCACCAGCAGAGGATTGGGACAGGGGTCCTTGCAGCCCCAGCATTTT
>.|.|TRBJ2-7|TRBV7-6
CASSLGGLGYEQYF
TGTGCCAGCAGCTTAGGGGGCTTGGGGTACGAGCAGTACTTC
>.|TRBD1|TRBJ1-1|TRBV30
CAWSVDRGTEAFF
TGTGCCTGGAGTGTAGACAGGGGCACTGAAGCTTTCTTT
>few|TRBD1|TRBJ2-5|TRBV5-1
CASSFGTAEETQYF
TGCGCCAGCAGCTTCGGGACAGCCGAAGAGACCCAGTACTTC